A single sample gave rise to the 14 T cell receptor beta chains below, sequenced in a study of response to subunit inactivated influenza vaccine (dated by TCRdb to the late 2010s). The library was made by RT-PCR. TCRdb shows the sequencer as Illumina HiSeq 2500. The public reads were reanalyzed by TCRdb: fastp trimming at Q25, MiXCR alignment, in-frame beta chains only. Each entry is one CDR3 protein sequence, shown with its most common DNA and genes. The sample includes hundreds of thousands of distinct CDR3 sequences, with approximately 9.9% observed a single time. Around 12% of the sample is held by the ten biggest clonotypes. This specimen's time point label, interpreted: 45 to 50 days after influenza vaccine administration. The sample in question was PBMCs from blood, obtained roughly 48 days after vaccination. These receptors all stem from a man in his fifties who received an inactivated influenza vaccine. Donor details come from another sample of the same person, matched by shared clones.

The chain couples TRBV4-2 to TRBJ1-2, with a weak D call TRBD1 (5 bases). The V gene's germline CDR1 is LGHNA and CDR2 YNFKEQ. The CDR3 totals 14 residues. The germline V and J ends were trimmed by 4 bases and 1 base, with 10 bases remaining between them. The CDR3 loop is CASSLEGINYGYTF. The DNA of the CDR3 is TGTGCCAGCAGCCTCGAGGGGATTAACTATGGCTACACCTTC.

The V and J genes are TRBV12-3 or TRBV12-4 and TRBJ2-3, with D tentatively TRBD2 (6 bases). The CDR3 totals 15 residues. With 2 bases removed from V and 6 bases from J, the gap between germline ends came to 15 bases. The CDR3 DNA reads as TGTGCCAGCAGTTTAAGGGTAGCGGTGGGGGATACGCAGTATTTT. It translates to CASSLRVAVGDTQYF.

The V and J genes are TRBV6-5 and TRBJ1-1; D call uncertain. This CDR3 contains 14 residues. Between the trimmed V and J ends, which lost 2 bases and 6 bases, there was a span of 13 bases. Germline V lookup: CDR1 MNHEY, CDR2 SVGAGI. Written as DNA, the CDR3 is TGTGCCAGCAGTTACGCAGGACCTGGGCCTGAAGCTTTCTTT. Amino acid sequence: CASSYAGPGPEAFF.

This clonotype has a handful of counts. The chain uses TRBV28 and TRBJ2-3, with a weak D call TRBD1 (6 bases). The germline V and J ends were trimmed by 3 bases and 6 bases, with 25 bases remaining between them. The CDR3 covers 18 residues. Germline V lookup: CDR1 MDHEN, CDR2 SYDVKM. CDR3 protein: CASSLSPRDTRDIDTQYF. The CDR3 region has the DNA TGTGCCAGCAGTTTGTCCCCCCGGGACACCCGAGACATCGATACGCAGTATTTT.

J is TRBJ1-2 and V is TRBV29-1, with 7 bases aligning to TRBD1. This CDR3 spans 12 amino acids. Germline V gene data show CDR1 as SQVTM and CDR2 as ANQGSEA. Losses at the gene ends were 6 bases for V and 3 bases for J; bases not matched to a gene: 4. The CDR3 DNA reads TGCAGCGTGGGGGACAGATACTATGGCTACACCTTC. This codes for CSVGDRYYGYTF.

This clonotype occurred many times. The chain uses TRBV29-1 and TRBJ2-3, with D possibly matching TRBD1 (6 bases). This CDR3 region has 11 residues. The V end was cut by 7 bases, the J end by 4 bases, with 9 bases between. Germline V gene data show CDR1 as SQVTM and CDR2 as ANQGSEA. DNA of the CDR3: TGCAGCGCCAGGGGCCCAGATACGCAGTATTTT. Translating it yields CSARGPDTQYF.

V gene TRBV11-2 combines with J gene TRBJ2-5; no reliable D call. Germline values: CDR1 SGHAT, CDR2 FQNNGV. CDR3 length equals 13 residues. V was pared by 5 bases and J by 2 bases, with 9 bases between. The CDR3 here is CASSLLPQETQYF. CDR3 bases: TGTGCCAGCAGCCTATTGCCGCAAGAGACCCAGTACTTC.

This chain joins TRBV12-3 or TRBV12-4 and TRBJ1-6, with D unresolved. CDR3 length: 15 amino acids. V shed 2 bases and J shed 2 bases, with 7 bases lying between them. The CDR3: CASSLRAAYNSPLHF. DNA for the CDR3: TGTGCCAGCAGTTTAAGGGCAGCCTATAATTCACCCCTCCACTTT.

V and J are TRBV5-1 and TRBJ2-6; D call uncertain. Trimming shortened V by 5 bases and J by 1 base, and 19 bases separated the two germline ends. This CDR3 spans 18 amino acids. Germline values: CDR1 SGHRS, CDR2 YFSETQ. Here the CDR3 reads CASRPPGVFVSGANVLTF. For the CDR3, the DNA is TGCGCCAGCAGACCTCCCGGAGTATTTGTTTCTGGGGCCAACGTCCTGACTTTC.

The chain uses TRBV6-5 and TRBJ1-1; unclear D gene. The V and J ends lost 3 bases and 4 bases respectively, with 9 bases between them. The CDR3 has 13 amino acids. Germline loops: CDR1 MNHEY, CDR2 SVGAGI. This chain's CDR3 is CASSYSKPTEAFF. In nucleotides, the CDR3 is TGTGCCAGCAGTTATTCCAAGCCCACTGAAGCTTTCTTT.

The CDR3 DNA reads as TGTGCCAGCAGCAGAAGATCTTTTGTTCCAGGCGGGGAGCTGTTTTTT. Protein: CASSRRSFVPGGELFF. The chain couples TRBV7-6 to TRBJ2-2; D remains ambiguous. CDR1 is SGHVS and CDR2 is FNYEAQ in the germline V gene. Trimming removed 5 bases at V and 7 bases at J, with 20 bases between. The CDR3 spans 16 residues.

This chain joins TRBV9 and TRBJ2-1; TRBD2 agrees at 7 bases. This CDR3 has 16 amino acids. Germline V gives CDR1 SGDLS, CDR2 YYNGEE. V trimming: 4 bases; J trimming: 4 bases; junction bases outside the gene matches: 11. The CDR3 region is CASSPPGEGWYNEQFF. DNA of the CDR3: TGTGCCAGCAGCCCCCCGGGGGAGGGCTGGTACAATGAGCAGTTCTTC.

This clonotype was picked up a small number of times. The chain couples TRBV12-3 or TRBV12-4 to TRBJ2-4; D is perhaps TRBD1 (6 bases). Between the trimmed V and J ends, which lost 3 bases and 0 bases, there was a span of 12 bases. The CDR3 has 16 residues. This CDR3 reads CASSFRGAVAKNIQYF. Written as DNA, the CDR3 is TGTGCCAGCAGTTTCAGGGGAGCAGTAGCCAAAAACATTCAGTACTTC.

This chain links TRBV12-3 or TRBV12-4 with TRBJ2-5; TRBD1 aligns across 7 bases. The CDR3 length is 13 residues. J was trimmed by 5 bases and V by 6 bases; bases with no gene match: 6. The CDR3 DNA sequence: TGTGCCAGCAGCACCACAGGGGTGGAGACCCAGTACTTC. Protein: CASSTTGVETQYF.